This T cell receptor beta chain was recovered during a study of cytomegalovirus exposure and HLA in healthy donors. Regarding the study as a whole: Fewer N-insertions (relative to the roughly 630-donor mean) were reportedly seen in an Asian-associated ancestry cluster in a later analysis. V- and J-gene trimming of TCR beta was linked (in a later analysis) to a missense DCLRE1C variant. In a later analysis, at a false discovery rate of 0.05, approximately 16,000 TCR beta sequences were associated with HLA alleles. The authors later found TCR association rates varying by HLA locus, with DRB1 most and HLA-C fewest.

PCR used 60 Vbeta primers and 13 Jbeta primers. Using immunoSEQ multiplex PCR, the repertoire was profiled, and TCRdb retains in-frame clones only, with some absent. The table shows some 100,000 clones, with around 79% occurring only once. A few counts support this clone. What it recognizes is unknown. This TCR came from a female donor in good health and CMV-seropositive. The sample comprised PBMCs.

CDR3 sequence reads: CASSSGHKNTEAFF. As DNA, the CDR3 is TGTGCCAGCAGTTCGGGACACAAGAACACTGAAGCTTTCTTT. The genes are TRBV5-4 and TRBJ1-1; tentative D call: TRBD1 (6 bases). The V gene lost 5 bases and the J gene lost 1 base, with 12 bases spanning the gap. The CDR3 runs 14 residues. Germline V gene lookup returns CDR1 SGHNT and CDR2 YYREEE (reference sequence).